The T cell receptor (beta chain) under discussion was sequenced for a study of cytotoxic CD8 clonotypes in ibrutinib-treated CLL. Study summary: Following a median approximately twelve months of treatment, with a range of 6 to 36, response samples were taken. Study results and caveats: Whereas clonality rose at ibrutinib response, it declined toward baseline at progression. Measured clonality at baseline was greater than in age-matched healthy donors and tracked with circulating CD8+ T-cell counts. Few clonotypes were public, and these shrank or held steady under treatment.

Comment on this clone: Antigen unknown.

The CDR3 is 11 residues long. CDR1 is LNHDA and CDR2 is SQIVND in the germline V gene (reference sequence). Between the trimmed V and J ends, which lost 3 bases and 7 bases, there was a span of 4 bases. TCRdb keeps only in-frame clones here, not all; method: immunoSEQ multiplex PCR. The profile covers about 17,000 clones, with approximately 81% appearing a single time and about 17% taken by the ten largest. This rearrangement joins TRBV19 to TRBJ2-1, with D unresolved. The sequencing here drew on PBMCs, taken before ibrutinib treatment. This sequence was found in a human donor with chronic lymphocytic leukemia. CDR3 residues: CASSIWNEQFF. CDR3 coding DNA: TGTGCCAGTAGTATCTGGAATGAGCAGTTCTTC. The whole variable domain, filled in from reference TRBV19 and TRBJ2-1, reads DGGITQSPKYLFRKEGQNVTLSCEQNLNHDAMYWYRQDPGQGLRLIYYSQIVNDFQKGDIAEGYSVSREKKESFPLTVTSAQKNPTAFYLCASSIWNEQFFGPGTRLTVL.